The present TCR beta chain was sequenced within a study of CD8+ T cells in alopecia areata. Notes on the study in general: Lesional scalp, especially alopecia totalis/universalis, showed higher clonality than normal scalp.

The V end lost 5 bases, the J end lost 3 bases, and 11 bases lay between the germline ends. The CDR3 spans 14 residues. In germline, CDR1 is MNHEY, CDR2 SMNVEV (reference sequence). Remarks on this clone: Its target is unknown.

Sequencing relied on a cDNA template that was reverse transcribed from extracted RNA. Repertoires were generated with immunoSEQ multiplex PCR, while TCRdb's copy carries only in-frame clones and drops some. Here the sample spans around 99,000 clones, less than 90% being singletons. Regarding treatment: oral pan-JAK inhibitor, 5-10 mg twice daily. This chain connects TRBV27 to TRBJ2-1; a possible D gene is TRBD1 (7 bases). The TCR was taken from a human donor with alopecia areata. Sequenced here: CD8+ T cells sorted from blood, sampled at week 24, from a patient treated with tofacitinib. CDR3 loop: CASSRRDSYNEQFF. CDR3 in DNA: TGTGCCAGCAGTCGGCGGGACAGCTACAATGAGCAGTTCTTC.